Listed below are T cell receptor beta chains from one sample, sequenced in a study of T cells in Graves' hyperthyroidism and ophthalmopathy. TCRdb called the multiplex PCR reads again in MiXCR, with one record for every CDR3 protein. The sample records about 300,000 distinct CDR3 sequences, roughly 15% being singletons. What was sequenced was blood. The origin of the receptors is a woman aged 40 to 50 with Graves' hyperthyroidism. The CDR3 runs from the conserved cysteine through the conserved F or W. A D gene is named only where the DNA matches it firmly. Only some rows state a clone size, as once, few, many or a class for expanded clones.

>-|-|TRBJ1-6|TRBV19
TGTGCCAGTAGTATTGGGGCGCCTATCAATTCACCCCTCCACTTT
CASSIGAPINSPLHF
>-|many|TRBJ2-7|TRBV12-3/TRBV12-4
TGTGCCAGCAGCTATGACAGGTTAGGCTACGAGCAGTACTTC
CASSYDRLGYEQYF
>-|many|TRBJ1-2|TRBV7-2
TGTGCCAGCAGCCCTACAGGGAGGTTGACCTCGGGGACCTTC
CASSPTGRLTSGTF
>-|-|TRBJ1-1|TRBV7-9
TGTGCCAGCAGCGCAGGGATCCCTGAAGCTTTCTTT
CASSAGIPEAFF
>TRBD1|many|TRBJ2-7|TRBV4-2
TGTGCCAGCAGCCCCCAGGGACAGGGACCCTCCTACGAGCAGTACTTC
CASSPQGQGPSYEQYF
>TRBD1|once|TRBJ2-5|TRBV7-9
TGTGCCAGCAGCCGGGGACAGGGACACGAGACCCAGTACTTC
CASSRGQGHETQYF
>-|many|TRBJ1-2|TRBV10-3
TGTGCCATCAGTGAGTGGGGGCCGAACTATGGCTACACCTTC
CAISEWGPNYGYTF
>-|few|TRBJ2-1|TRBV20-1
TGCAGTGCTAGATGGGGCTCTGGGCGGAGCTCCTACAATGAGCAGTTCTTC
CSARWGSGRSSYNEQFF
>-|many|TRBJ2-6|TRBV6-1
TGTGCCAGCAGCGACAGTCTATCTGGGGCCAACGTCCTGACTTTC
CASSDSLSGANVLTF
>-|few|TRBJ1-3|TRBV20-1
TGCAGTGCTAGGTGGGTGCGGAACTCTGGAAACACCATATATTTT
CSARWVRNSGNTIYF
>-|few|TRBJ2-2|TRBV6-1
TGTGCCAGCCAAAGGGACACGTCCACCGGGGAGCTGTTTTTT
CASQRDTSTGELFF
>-|few|TRBJ2-5|TRBV24-1
TGTGCCACCAGTGATTCGGGGACGACGGATATCCAAGAGACCCAGTACTTC
CATSDSGTTDIQETQYF
>TRBD2|few|TRBJ2-2|TRBV7-7
TGTGCTAGCAGCTTAGAGGCGGGAGAGCCCGGGGAGCTGTTTTTT
CASSLEAGEPGELFF
>-|many|TRBJ2-3|TRBV2
TGTGCCAGCAGTCGCCAAAACACAGATACGCAGTATTTT
CASSRQNTDTQYF
>-|few|TRBJ1-5|TRBV4-1
TGCGCCAGCAGCCAAGTCATAGGTTATAGCAATCAGCCCCAGCATTTT
CASSQVIGYSNQPQHF
>TRBD2|-|TRBJ2-7|TRBV10-2
TGCGCCAGCTCCGGGACAGCGGGACTAGCGGTGTCCCTATCGGGGGAGCAGTACTTC
CASSGTAGLAVSLSGEQYF
>-|few|TRBJ1-6|TRBV18
TGTGCCAGCTCACCTGCTACAGGTCAAACACCCCTCCACTTT
CASSPATGQTPLHF
>-|many|TRBJ2-1|TRBV12-3/TRBV12-4
TGTGCCAGCAGTTTAGGAGGTTACGGATACAATGAGCAGTTCTTC
CASSLGGYGYNEQFF
>TRBD1|many|TRBJ1-1|TRBV19
TGTGCCAGTAGTGTCTCAGGGGGCACTGAAGCTTTCTTT
CASSVSGGTEAFF
>-|-|TRBJ1-1|TRBV4-1
TGCGCCAGCAGCCAAGATCCCCTGAACACTGAAGCTTTCTTT
CASSQDPLNTEAFF
>TRBD2|few|TRBJ2-7|TRBV4-1
TGCGCCAGCAGTCACTTACTAGCGGGTACCTACGAGCAGTACTTC
CASSHLLAGTYEQYF
>-|few|TRBJ2-1|TRBV6-1
TGTGCCAGCAGCCCCGAGTTGGCGGAATCCTACAATGAGCAGTTCTTC
CASSPELAESYNEQFF
>-|many|TRBJ1-5|TRBV6-1
TGTGCCAGCAGCAGAGGACAGAAAGATCAGCCCCAGCATTTT
CASSRGQKDQPQHF
>TRBD2|-|TRBJ2-2|TRBV7-9
TGTGCCAGCAGCCCCCGGACTAGCGGGAGTTTTGGGGAGCTGTTTTTT
CASSPRTSGSFGELFF